This record covers a single T cell receptor beta chain. CDR1 is SNHLY, CDR2 FYNNEI, per germline. The CDR3 loop spans 14 amino acids. Trimming took off 6 bases at V and 6 bases at J, with 15 bases between the two ends. The sample comes from a study of human T cells and chemical hapten exposure. About the research overall: Slight volume differences across pooled libraries mainly accounted for varying per-sample TCR yields.

Time point meaning: patch test 1, 2 weeks after DPC sensitization. Sample treatment: therapeutic diphenylcyclopropenone sensitization with weekly scalp DPC. Before extraction, the whole blood was not fractionated, and total RNA was taken from it. TCRdb reanalysed the RACE reads using MiXCR and keeps one entry per CDR3 protein. The data show about 37,000 distinct CDR3 sequences, around 6.8% seen once. This TCR was recovered from a woman aged 25 to 39 with alopecia areata. Some clones in this sample may be carry-over from other donors' samples. The material sequenced was whole blood, taken in connection with sensitization to the hapten diphenylcyclopropenone (DPC). J is TRBJ2-1 and V is TRBV2, with a weak D call TRBD2 (6 bases). CDR3 protein: CASRGGAGINEQFF. The CDR3 nucleotides are TGTGCCAGCAGGGGTGGAGCGGGCATCAATGAGCAGTTCTTC.